Sequencing of this TCR beta chain was carried out in a study of Ad26.COV2.S vaccination and SARS-CoV-2 variants. Overall study: In the study, Ad26.COV2.S was injected intramuscularly once, or twice 56 days apart. Study-wide points: Vaccine recipients and placebo recipients showed similar non-spike TCR breadth.

V was trimmed by 0 bases and J by 0 bases, leaving 10 bases between them. From germline, CDR1 is SGDLS and CDR2 YYNGEE. The CDR3 runs to 15 residues. Regarding treatment: around 19 received Ad26.COV2.S at low or high dose, single or two shots; about 5 received placebo; per-sample allocation not given. Day 63 following the first vaccine or placebo injection was when the samples were taken. On this clone: Its antigen is unknown.

The protocol was immunoSEQ multiplex PCR, while the TCRdb copy is restricted to in-frame clones and leaves out a portion. Of about 350,000 clones in the sample, around nine tenths were seen once. The receptor comes from a person between 18 and 65 years old who received the Ad26.COV2.S COVID-19 vaccine or a placebo. This specimen consisted of peripheral blood, obtained in a trial of Ad26.COV2.S vaccine versus placebo. The J gene is TRBJ2-7, the V gene TRBV9; D unresolved. CDR3: CASSVGPQSSYEQYF. CDR3 DNA sequence: TGTGCCAGCAGCGTAGGACCCCAGAGCTCCTACGAGCAGTACTTC.